This note documents a single T cell receptor beta chain sequence. Its antigen is not yet known. Base-call qualities are not available, and no considerably larger clone is one nucleotide away. The source of the sample is a study of CD8 T cells in Susac syndrome (dated by TCRdb to the late 2010s). Context from the whole study: Whether CD8+ T cell activation and differentiation in Susac syndrome was antigen driven was tested using repertoire sequencing. The research as a whole found: The TCR sequencing and HLA analysis was acknowledged to have included a relatively small number of individuals.

High-throughput TCR beta sequencing profiled peripheral blood CD8+ and CD4+ T cells from healthy donors, Susac syndrome patients and multiple sclerosis patients. Healthy donors were included as age- and sex-matched controls. Bulk CD8+ and CD4+ T cells were purified by magnetic negative isolation, while CD8+ TEMRA cells were enriched using FACS. Blood was drawn into EDTA tubes, processed within 24 hours, and PBMCs were isolated by density gradient centrifugation. PBMCs intended for TCR sequencing were frozen in liquid nitrogen and were later thawed in a 37 degrees C water bath. A purity of at least 90% was achieved for sorted or isolated CD4+, CD8+ and CD8+ TEMRA cells. For CDR1 and CDR2, the germline V gene (reference sequence) lists DFQATT and SNEGSKA. The CDR3 runs 13 residues from the cysteine to the phenylalanine. Only the CDR3 region is kept as DNA, spanning 39 bases read in frame from base 1. The germline ends are 11 bases apart after V is trimmed by 4 bases and J by 2 bases.

RNA was extracted using the RNeasy kit, and roughly 0.45 to 1 ug of the RNA was reverse transcribed with random hexamers. TCR beta CDR3 regions were amplified with the immunoSEQ multiplex PCR assay covering 54 Vbeta and 13 Jbeta segments. PCR amplification bias was corrected by using a synthetic template baseline for primer optimization and computational correction. In the source study's methods: Reads were assigned to V, D and J genes according to IMGT and analyzed in immunoSEQ Analyzer, with only productive sequences retained. To calculate clonality, Shannon entropy was normalized by log2 of the number of productive unique sequences and then subtracted from one. For each patient and control, public and private clones were evaluated within the 100 most prevalent clones. Clones were defined as Susac-specific if absent from the healthy and MS cohorts, from approximately 1,100 published viral clones and from other ImmuneACCESS disease sequences. The public reads were reprocessed in TCRdb via fastp at Q25 and MiXCR, keeping in-frame beta chains. Each entry merges the rows of one CDR3 protein and shows their most common DNA and genes. Clone size and V and J calls follow TCRdb, not the original study. This sample is represented by 150,000 to 200,000 distinct CDR3 sequences; 90% to 95% of them were singletons. The ten largest clones add up to around 0.13% of the sample.

This chain joins TRBV20-1 to TRBJ2-5, and perhaps TRBD2 as D gene, on 5 matching bases. This TCR was recovered from a human donor in good health. Specimen: CD4+ T cells from PBMCs. The CDR3 protein: CSATDYWQETQYF. The DNA reads TGCAGTGCTACAGACTACTGGCAAGAGACCCAGTACTTC.